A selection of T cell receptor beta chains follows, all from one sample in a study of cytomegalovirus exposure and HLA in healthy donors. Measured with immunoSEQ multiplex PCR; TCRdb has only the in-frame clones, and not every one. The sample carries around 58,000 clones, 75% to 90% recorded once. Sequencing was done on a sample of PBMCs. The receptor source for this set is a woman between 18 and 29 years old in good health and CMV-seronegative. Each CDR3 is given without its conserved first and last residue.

ASNGGGLPYNEQF	TRBV9	TRBJ2-1	13
ASSRDREYTEAF	TRBV7-3	TRBJ1-1	12
ASSVDSSVPNSPLH	TRBV9	TRBJ1-6	14
ASVQGLSGNTIY	TRBV7-2	TRBJ1-3	12
ASSSGQAYRF	TRBV11-2	TRBJ2-1	10
ASSPSPAGQQF	TRBV11-2	TRBJ2-1	11
ASVSSSYEQY	TRBV6-1	TRBJ2-7	10
ASAYGQSGEQY	TRBV7-3	TRBJ2-7	11
ASSPTGIPNTGELF	TRBV5-1	TRBJ2-2	14
ATSRESGGYTGELF	TRBV15	TRBJ2-2	14
ASSPHKTRGLTDTQY	TRBV5-5	TRBJ2-3	15
ASRRDRDRETQY	TRBV2	TRBJ2-5	12
ASSPAGQHNEKLF	TRBV7-2	TRBJ1-4	13
ATSNRDITSVKQF	TRBV15	TRBJ2-1	13
ASSVIGGANNEQF	TRBV5-1	TRBJ2-1	13
ASSGGQITEAF	TRBV6-6	TRBJ1-1	11
ASSFLGSGYSYEQY	TRBV28	TRBJ2-7	14
ASSEALRDRKNTEAF	TRBV6-1	TRBJ1-1	15
ATSRDGGGSGEQY	TRBV15	TRBJ2-7	13
ASSDNSRTDTQY	TRBV7-9	TRBJ2-3	12
ASSLNRNYEQY	TRBV7-9	TRBJ2-7	11
ASSLGGRGHNTEAF	TRBV7-9	TRBJ1-1	14
ASSFRTSSDTQY	TRBV7-3	TRBJ2-3	12